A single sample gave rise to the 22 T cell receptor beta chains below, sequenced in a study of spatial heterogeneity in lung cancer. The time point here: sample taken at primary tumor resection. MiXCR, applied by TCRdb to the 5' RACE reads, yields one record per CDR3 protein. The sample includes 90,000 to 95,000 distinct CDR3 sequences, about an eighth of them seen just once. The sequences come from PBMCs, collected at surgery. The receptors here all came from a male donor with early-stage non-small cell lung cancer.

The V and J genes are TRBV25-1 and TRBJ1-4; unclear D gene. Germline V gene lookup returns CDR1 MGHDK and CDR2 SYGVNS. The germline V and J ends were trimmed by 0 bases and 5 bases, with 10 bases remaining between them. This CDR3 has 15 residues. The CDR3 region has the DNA TGTGCCAGCAGTGAATATGGGCAGAAAAATGAAAAACTGTTTTTT. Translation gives CASSEYGQKNEKLFF.

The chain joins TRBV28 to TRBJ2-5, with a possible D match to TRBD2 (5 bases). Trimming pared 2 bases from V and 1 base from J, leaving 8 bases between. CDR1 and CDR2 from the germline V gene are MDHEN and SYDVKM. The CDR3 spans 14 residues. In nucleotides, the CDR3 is TGTGCCAGCAGTTTAAGAGGGTCCCAAGAGACCCAGTACTTC. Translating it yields CASSLRGSQETQYF.

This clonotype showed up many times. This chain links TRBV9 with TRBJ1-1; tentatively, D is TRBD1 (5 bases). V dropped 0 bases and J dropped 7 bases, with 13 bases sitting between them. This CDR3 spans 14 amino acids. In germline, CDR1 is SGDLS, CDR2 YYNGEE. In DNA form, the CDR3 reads TGTGCCAGCAGCGTAGGTTCCGGGGGTGGTGAAGCTTTCTTT. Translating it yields CASSVGSGGGEAFF.

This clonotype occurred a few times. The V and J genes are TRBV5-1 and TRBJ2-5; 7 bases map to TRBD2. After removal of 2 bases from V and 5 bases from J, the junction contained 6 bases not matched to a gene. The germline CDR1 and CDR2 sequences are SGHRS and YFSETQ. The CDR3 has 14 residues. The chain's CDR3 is CASSFISGMETQYF. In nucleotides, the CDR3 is TGCGCCAGCAGCTTCATAAGCGGGATGGAGACCCAGTACTTC.

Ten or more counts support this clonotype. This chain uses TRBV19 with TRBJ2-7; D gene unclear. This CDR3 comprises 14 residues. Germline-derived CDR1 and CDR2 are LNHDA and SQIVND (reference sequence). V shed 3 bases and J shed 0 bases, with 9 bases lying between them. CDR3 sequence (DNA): TGTGCCAGTAGTATGGGTCTGAACTCCTACGAGCAGTACTTC. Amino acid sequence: CASSMGLNSYEQYF. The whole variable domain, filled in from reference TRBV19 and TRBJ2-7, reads DGGITQSPKYLFRKEGQNVTLSCEQNLNHDAMYWYRQDPGQGLRLIYYSQIVNDFQKGDIAEGYSVSREKKESFPLTVTSAQKNPTAFYLCASSMGLNSYEQYFGPGTRLTVT.

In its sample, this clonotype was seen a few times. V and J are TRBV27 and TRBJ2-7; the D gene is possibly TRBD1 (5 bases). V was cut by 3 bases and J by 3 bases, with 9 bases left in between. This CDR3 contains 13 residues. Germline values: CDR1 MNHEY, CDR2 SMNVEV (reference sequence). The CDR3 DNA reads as TGTGCCAGCAGTTTGACAGAATACTACGAGCAGTACTTC. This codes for CASSLTEYYEQYF.

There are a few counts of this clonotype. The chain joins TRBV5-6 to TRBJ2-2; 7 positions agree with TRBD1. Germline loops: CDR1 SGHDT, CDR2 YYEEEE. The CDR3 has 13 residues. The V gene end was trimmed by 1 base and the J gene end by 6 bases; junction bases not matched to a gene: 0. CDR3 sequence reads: CASSLTGAGELFF. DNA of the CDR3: TGTGCCAGCAGCTTGACAGGGGCCGGGGAGCTGTTTTTT.

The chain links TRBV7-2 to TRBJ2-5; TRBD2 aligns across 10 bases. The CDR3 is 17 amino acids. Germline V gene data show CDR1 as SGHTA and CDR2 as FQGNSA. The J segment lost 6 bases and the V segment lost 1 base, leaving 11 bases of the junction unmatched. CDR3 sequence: CASSLEVSLAGEKTQYF. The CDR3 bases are TGTGCCAGCAGCTTAGAAGTTTCCCTAGCGGGAGAGAAGACCCAGTACTTC.

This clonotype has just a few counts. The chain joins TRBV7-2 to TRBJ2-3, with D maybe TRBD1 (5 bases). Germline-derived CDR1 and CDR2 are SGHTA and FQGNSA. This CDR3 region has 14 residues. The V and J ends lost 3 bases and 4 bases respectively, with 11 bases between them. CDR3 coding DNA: TGTGCCAGCAGCTTTCGGATAGGGGCAGATACGCAGTATTTT. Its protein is CASSFRIGADTQYF.

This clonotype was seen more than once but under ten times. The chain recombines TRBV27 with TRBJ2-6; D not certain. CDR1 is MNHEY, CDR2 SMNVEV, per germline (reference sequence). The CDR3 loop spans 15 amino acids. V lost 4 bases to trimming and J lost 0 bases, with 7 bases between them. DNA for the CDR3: TGTGCCAGCAGTTCGATAGGCTCTGGGGCCAACGTCCTGACTTTC. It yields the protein CASSSIGSGANVLTF.

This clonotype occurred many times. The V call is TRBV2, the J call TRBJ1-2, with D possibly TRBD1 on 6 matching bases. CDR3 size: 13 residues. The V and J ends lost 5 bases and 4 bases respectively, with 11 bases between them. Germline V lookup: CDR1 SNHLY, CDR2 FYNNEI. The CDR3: CASSQQGSYGYTF. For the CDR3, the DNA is TGTGCCAGCAGTCAGCAGGGGAGCTATGGCTACACCTTC.

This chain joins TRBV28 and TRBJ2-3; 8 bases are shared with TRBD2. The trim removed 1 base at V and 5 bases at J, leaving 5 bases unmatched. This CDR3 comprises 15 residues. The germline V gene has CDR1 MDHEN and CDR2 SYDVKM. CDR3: CASSLSSAGVDTQYF. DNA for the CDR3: TGTGCCAGCAGTTTATCATCAGCGGGGGTAGATACGCAGTATTTT.

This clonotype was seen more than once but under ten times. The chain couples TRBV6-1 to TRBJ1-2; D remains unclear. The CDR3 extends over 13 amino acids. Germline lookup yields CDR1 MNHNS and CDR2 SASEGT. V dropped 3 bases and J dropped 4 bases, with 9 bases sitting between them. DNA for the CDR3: TGTGCCAGCAGTGAGGCAGTAGTCTATGGCTACACCTTC. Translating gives CASSEAVVYGYTF.

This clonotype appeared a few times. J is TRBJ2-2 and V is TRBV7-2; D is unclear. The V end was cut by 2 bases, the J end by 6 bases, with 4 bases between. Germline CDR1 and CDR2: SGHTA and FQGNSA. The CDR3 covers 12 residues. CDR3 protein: CASSLYAGELFF. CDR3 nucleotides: TGTGCCAGCAGCTTATATGCCGGGGAGCTGTTTTTT.

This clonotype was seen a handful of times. CDR3 DNA: TGCGCCAGCAGCTTTCTAACTACGCGGGACAGTAATGAGCAGTTCTTC. It is translated as CASSFLTTRDSNEQFF. The rearrangement uses TRBV5-1 and TRBJ2-1, with D perhaps matching TRBD1 (7 bases). The germline CDR1 and CDR2 sequences are SGHRS and YFSETQ. The CDR3 covers 16 residues. Trimming stripped 2 bases from V and 7 bases from J, with 19 bases between. The complete variable domain, with remaining parts taken from reference TRBV5-1 and TRBJ2-1, reads KAGVTQTPRYLIKTRGQQVTLSCSPISGHRSVSWYQQTPGQGLQFLFEYFSETQRNKGNFPGRFSGRQFSNSRSEMNVSTLELGDSALYLCASSFLTTRDSNEQFFGPGTRLTVL.

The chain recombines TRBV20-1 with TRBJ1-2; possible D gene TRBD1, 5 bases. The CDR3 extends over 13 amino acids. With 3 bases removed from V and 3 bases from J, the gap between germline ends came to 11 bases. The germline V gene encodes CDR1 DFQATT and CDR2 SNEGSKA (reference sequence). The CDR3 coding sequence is TGCAGTGCTAGCGGTGGGGGTCACTATGGCTACACCTTC. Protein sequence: CSASGGGHYGYTF.

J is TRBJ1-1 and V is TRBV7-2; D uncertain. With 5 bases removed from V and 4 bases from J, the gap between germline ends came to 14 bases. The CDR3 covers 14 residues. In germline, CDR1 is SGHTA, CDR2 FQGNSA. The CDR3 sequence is CASSPTVVGTEAFF. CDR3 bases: TGTGCCAGCAGCCCGACCGTAGTGGGCACTGAAGCTTTCTTT.

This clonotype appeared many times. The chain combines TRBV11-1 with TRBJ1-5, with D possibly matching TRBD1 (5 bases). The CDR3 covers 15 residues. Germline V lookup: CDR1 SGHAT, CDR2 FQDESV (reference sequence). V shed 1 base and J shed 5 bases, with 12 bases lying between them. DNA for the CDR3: TGTGCCAGCAGCTTAGGACGAGGGGAACATCAGCCCCAGCATTTT. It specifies CASSLGRGEHQPQHF.

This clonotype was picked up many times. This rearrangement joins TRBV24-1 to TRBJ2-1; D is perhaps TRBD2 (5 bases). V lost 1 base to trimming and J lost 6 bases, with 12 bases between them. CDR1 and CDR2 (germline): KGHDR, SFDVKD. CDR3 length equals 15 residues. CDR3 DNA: TGTGCCACCAGTGATTTTCGCGGGCTTGGCAATGAGCAGTTCTTC. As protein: CATSDFRGLGNEQFF.

The CDR3 region is CASSPHRGGVDADTQYF. The CDR3 DNA reads TGTGCCAGCAGTCCCCATCGAGGCGGGGTCGACGCAGATACGCAGTATTTT. J is TRBJ2-3 and V is TRBV12-3 or TRBV12-4; D is perhaps TRBD2 (6 bases). V was trimmed by 5 bases and J by 4 bases, leaving 22 bases between them. There are 17 residues in the CDR3.

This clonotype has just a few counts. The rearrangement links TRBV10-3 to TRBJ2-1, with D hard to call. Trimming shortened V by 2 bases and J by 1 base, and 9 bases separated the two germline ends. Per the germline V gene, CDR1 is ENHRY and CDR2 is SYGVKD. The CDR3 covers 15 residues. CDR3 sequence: CAISEPLGSYNEQFF. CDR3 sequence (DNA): TGTGCCATCAGTGAGCCGCTAGGGTCCTACAATGAGCAGTTCTTC.

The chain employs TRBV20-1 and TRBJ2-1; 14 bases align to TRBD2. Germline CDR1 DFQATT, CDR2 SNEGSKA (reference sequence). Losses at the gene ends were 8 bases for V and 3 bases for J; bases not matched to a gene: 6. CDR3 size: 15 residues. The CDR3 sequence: CSTGLAGGNYNEQFF. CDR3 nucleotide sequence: TGCAGTACCGGACTAGCGGGAGGTAACTACAATGAGCAGTTCTTC.